This paragraph covers one TCR beta chain sequence. CDR1 SGHNT and CDR2 YENEEA come from the germline V gene. Trimming removed 5 bases at V and 2 bases at J, with 9 bases between. CDR3 length: 14 residues. Method: immunoSEQ multiplex PCR; TCRdb's copy keeps in-frame clones and lacks some. This table has about 59,000 clones, around 87% appearing once. The sample belongs to a study of OX40 agonist ivuxolimab in advanced cancers. The chain is built from TRBV11-3 and TRBJ2-2; no firm D call. This receptor was obtained from an adult with an advanced solid tumor such as melanoma, head and neck, liver or kidney cancer. The material was CD4+ or CD8+ T cells sorted from blood, obtained in a trial of the OX40 agonist ivuxolimab. The CDR3 spells CASSRSINTGELFF. In nucleotides, the CDR3 is TGTGCCAGCAGCAGATCCATCAACACCGGGGAGCTGTTTTTT.